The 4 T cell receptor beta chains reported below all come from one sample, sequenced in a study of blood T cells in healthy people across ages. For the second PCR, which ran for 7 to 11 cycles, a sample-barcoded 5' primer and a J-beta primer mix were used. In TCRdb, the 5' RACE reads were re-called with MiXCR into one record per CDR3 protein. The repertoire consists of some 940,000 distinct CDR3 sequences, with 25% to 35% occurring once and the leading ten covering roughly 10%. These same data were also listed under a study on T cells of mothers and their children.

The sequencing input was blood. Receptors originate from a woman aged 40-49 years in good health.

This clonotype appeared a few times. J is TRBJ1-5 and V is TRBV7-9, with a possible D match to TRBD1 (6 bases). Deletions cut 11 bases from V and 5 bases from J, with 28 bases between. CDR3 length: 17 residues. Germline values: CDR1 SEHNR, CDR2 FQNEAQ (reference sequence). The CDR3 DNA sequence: TGTGCCCAGACCCCTGGGGGGGCGCGTCTACGAGATCAGCCCCAGCATTTT. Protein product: CAQTPGGARLRDQPQHF.

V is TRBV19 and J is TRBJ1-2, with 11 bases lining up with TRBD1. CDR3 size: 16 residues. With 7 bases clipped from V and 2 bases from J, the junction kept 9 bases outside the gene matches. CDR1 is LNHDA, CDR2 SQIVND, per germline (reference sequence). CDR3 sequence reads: CASTRTGGSTNYGYTF. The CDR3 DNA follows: TGTGCCAGTACCCGGACAGGGGGCTCCACAAACTATGGCTACACCTTC.

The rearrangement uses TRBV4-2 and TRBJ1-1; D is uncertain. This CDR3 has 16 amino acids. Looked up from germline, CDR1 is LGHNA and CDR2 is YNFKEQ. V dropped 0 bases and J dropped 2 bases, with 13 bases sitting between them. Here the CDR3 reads CASSQDEGSVNTEAFF. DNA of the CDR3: TGTGCCAGCAGCCAAGATGAGGGATCGGTTAACACTGAAGCTTTCTTT.

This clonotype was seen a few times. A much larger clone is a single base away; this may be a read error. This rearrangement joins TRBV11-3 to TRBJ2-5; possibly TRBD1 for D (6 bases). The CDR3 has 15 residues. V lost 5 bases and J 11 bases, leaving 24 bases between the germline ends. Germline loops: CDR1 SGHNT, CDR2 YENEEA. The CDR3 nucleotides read TGTGCCAGCAGCGTCACAGGGTCCGGATCGAATGAGCAGTACTTC. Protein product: CASSVTGSGSNEQYF.